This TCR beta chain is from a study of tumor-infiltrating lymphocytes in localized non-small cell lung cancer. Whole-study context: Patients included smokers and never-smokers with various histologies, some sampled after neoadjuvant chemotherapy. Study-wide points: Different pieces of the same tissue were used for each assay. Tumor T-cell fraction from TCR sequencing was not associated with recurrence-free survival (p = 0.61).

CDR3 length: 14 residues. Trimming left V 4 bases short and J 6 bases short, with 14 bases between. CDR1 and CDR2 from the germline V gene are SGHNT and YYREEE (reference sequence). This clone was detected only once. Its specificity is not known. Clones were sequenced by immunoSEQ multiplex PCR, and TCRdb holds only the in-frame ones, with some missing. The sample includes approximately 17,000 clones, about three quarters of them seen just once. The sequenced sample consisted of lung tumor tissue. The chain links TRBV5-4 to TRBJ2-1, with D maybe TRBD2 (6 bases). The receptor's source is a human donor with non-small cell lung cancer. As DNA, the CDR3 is TGTGCCAGCAGCCGCCGGGGGATATCCAATGAGCAGTTCTTC. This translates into CASSRRGISNEQFF.